The 27 T cell receptor beta chains below all came from one sample that was sequenced in a study of blood T cell repertoires in COVID-19. Some clones are missing from TCRdb's copy, which holds only in-frame ones; the method was immunoSEQ multiplex PCR. The table records 240,000 or so clones, roughly 80% of them present only once. Sequencing was done on a sample of peripheral blood. The receptor source for this set is a woman older than 75 with COVID-19, enrolled during active disease.

The chain uses TRBV28 and TRBJ2-6, with a possible D match to TRBD2 (6 bases). The germline V gene has CDR1 MDHEN and CDR2 SYDVKM. The CDR3 runs 15 residues. Trimming took 3 bases from V and 2 from J, leaving 8 bases between them. The CDR3 region has the DNA TGTGCCAGCAGTTTTGGAGGGGCTGGGGCCAACGTCCTGACTTTC. Its translation is CASSFGGAGANVLTF.

The chain employs TRBV5-6 and TRBJ1-2; possible D gene TRBD1, 6 bases. Germline V gene lookup returns CDR1 SGHDT and CDR2 YYEEEE. This CDR3 has 16 amino acids. V lost 6 bases, J lost 2 bases, and 20 bases lay in between. This CDR3 is CASNFAGQGLNYGYTF. In DNA, the CDR3 is TGTGCCAGCAACTTCGCTGGGCAGGGGCTAAACTATGGCTACACCTTC.

The rearrangement uses TRBV6-5 and TRBJ1-2; 7 bases align to TRBD1. The length of the CDR3 is 15 residues. From germline, CDR1 is MNHEY and CDR2 SVGAGI. V lost 1 base and J lost 4; bases outside the gene matches: 6. DNA for the CDR3: TGTGCCAGCAGTTACTTGTCCCAGGGGGGCTATGGCTACACCTTC. Protein sequence: CASSYLSQGGYGYTF.

This clone is a singleton in its sample. This chain uses TRBV19 with TRBJ2-2; the match to TRBD1 covers 8 bases. The junction had 8 bases not matched to a gene; V was cut back by 7 bases and J by 4 bases. The CDR3 has 15 residues. Germline V gene sequence: CDR1 LNHDA, CDR2 SQIVND (reference sequence). This CDR3 reads CASKLAGGITGELFF. The CDR3 region has the DNA TGTGCCAGTAAATTAGCAGGGGGCATCACCGGGGAGCTGTTTTTT.

The rearrangement joins TRBV30 to TRBJ2-2, with 7 bases fitting TRBD1. The CDR3 spans 16 residues. CDR1 GTSNPN and CDR2 SVGIG come from the germline V gene (reference sequence). J lost 0 bases, V lost 0 bases, and 4 bases had no gene match. The CDR3 DNA follows: TGTGCCTGGAGTGTACTGGGACAGACGAACACCGGGGAGCTGTTTTTT. Translated, it gives CAWSVLGQTNTGELFF.

This chain links TRBV19 with TRBJ2-5; the D gene is possibly TRBD2 (7 bases). The CDR3 length is 16 residues. Germline lookup yields CDR1 LNHDA and CDR2 SQIVND (reference sequence). Trimming took 6 bases from V and 2 from J, leaving 19 bases between them. CDR3 in DNA: TGTGCCAGTAGAGGTCTGGGGGGGCCGGATCAAGAGACCCAGTACTTC. It yields the protein CASRGLGGPDQETQYF.

The chain employs TRBV6-5 and TRBJ1-5, with D possibly being TRBD1 (5 bases). The CDR3 consists of 15 residues. Deletions cut 0 bases from V and 7 bases from J, with 13 bases between. Germline V CDR1 and CDR2: MNHEY, SVGAGI. Here the CDR3 reads CASSYSPGPHQPQHF. Here the CDR3 DNA reads TGTGCCAGCAGTTACTCGCCAGGGCCCCACCAGCCCCAGCATTTT.

The CDR3 nucleotides are TGTGCCAGCAGGCAGGGCATGAACACTGAAGCTTTCTTT. Residues: CASRQGMNTEAFF. This chain connects TRBV28 to TRBJ1-1, with a possible D match to TRBD1 (5 bases). V was cut by 6 bases and J by 0 bases, with 8 bases left in between. The CDR3 contains 13 residues. The germline CDR1 and CDR2 sequences are MDHEN and SYDVKM.

The rearrangement joins TRBV15 to TRBJ1-3; D may be TRBD1 (6 bases). CDR3 size: 14 residues. Germline assignment: CDR1 LNHNV and CDR2 YYDKDF (reference sequence). The ends were cut back, 3 bases at V and 2 bases at J, with 8 bases in the middle. CDR3 sequence (DNA): TGTGCCACCAGCAGTGGGGGCACTGGAAACACCATATATTTT. Translating it yields CATSSGGTGNTIYF.

V and J are TRBV19 and TRBJ2-6; D is undetermined. V was cut by 9 bases and J by 5 bases, with 14 bases left in between. The CDR3 has 14 amino acids. The germline CDR1 and CDR2 sequences are LNHDA and SQIVND (reference sequence). DNA for the CDR3: TGTGCCAGCTCGCGGAGCTCCCGGGCCAACGTCCTGACTTTC. It translates to CASSRSSRANVLTF.

This clone was observed a few times. V is TRBV27 and J is TRBJ2-2; 10 nucleotides match TRBD1. The CDR3 is made up of 22 amino acids. J was trimmed by 2 bases and V by 5 bases; bases with no gene match: 23. Germline V gives CDR1 MNHEY, CDR2 SMNVEV (reference sequence). The CDR3 loop reads CASSLWPPQDRGTRANTGELFF. The CDR3 nucleotides are TGTGCCAGCAGTCTATGGCCCCCGCAGGACAGGGGGACTAGGGCTAACACCGGGGAGCTGTTTTTT.

This clone was counted a few times. This rearrangement joins TRBV20-1 to TRBJ1-1; D perhaps matches TRBD1 (5 bases). CDR1 and CDR2 from the germline V gene are DFQATT and SNEGSKA (reference sequence). This CDR3 is built from 11 residues. V was pared by 5 bases and J by 3 bases, with 7 bases between. The CDR3 region has the DNA TGCAGTGCTCGGGGGGACACTGAAGCTTTCTTT. This encodes CSARGDTEAFF.

DNA for the CDR3: TGTGCCAGCAGTCTTTCAGGGACAGGGTACAATCAGCCCCAGCATTTT. It codes for CASSLSGTGYNQPQHF. The chain joins TRBV2 to TRBJ1-5; 9 positions agree with TRBD1. The CDR3 totals 16 residues. The V and J ends lost 5 bases and 3 bases, in that order; junction bases with no gene match: 8. Germline assignment: CDR1 SNHLY and CDR2 FYNNEI. Filled out from reference TRBV2 and TRBJ1-5, the complete variable domain reads EPEVTQTPSHQVTQMGQEVILRCVPISNHLYFYWYRQILGQKVEFLVSFYNNEISEKSEIFDDQFSVERPDGSNFTLKIRSTKLEDSAMYFCASSLSGTGYNQPQHFGDGTRLSIL.

V and J are TRBV7-3 and TRBJ1-1; D might be TRBD1 (6 bases). Germline CDR1 and CDR2: SGHTA and FQGTGA. Between the trimmed V and J ends, which lost 5 bases and 7 bases, there was a span of 14 bases. The CDR3 is 13 residues long. CDR3 residues: CASSDSGAHEAFF. In DNA, the CDR3 is TGTGCCAGCAGCGACTCAGGGGCTCATGAAGCTTTCTTT.

V usage is TRBV18 and J usage is TRBJ1-2; 7 positions match TRBD1. CDR3 size: 15 residues. V was pared by 3 bases and J by 4 bases, with 8 bases of the junction left unmatched. Germline V lookup: CDR1 KGHSH, CDR2 LQKENI. CDR3 in amino acids: CASSPESTGTYGYTF. The DNA for the CDR3 is TGTGCCAGCTCACCGGAATCGACAGGGACCTATGGCTACACCTTC.

The chain joins TRBV7-2 to TRBJ2-2; D is possibly TRBD2 (5 bases). Germline V gene lookup returns CDR1 SGHTA and CDR2 FQGNSA. This CDR3 region has 14 residues. V was clipped by 1 base and J by 6 bases, with 9 bases between them. The CDR3 spells CASSLGGPAGELFF. The CDR3 region has the DNA TGTGCCAGCAGCTTAGGAGGGCCGGCCGGGGAGCTGTTTTTT.

This chain connects TRBV5-5 to TRBJ2-2; TRBD1 aligns across 8 bases. Looked up from germline, CDR1 is SGHKS and CDR2 is YYEKEE (reference sequence). The CDR3 contains 16 residues. The trim removed 0 bases at V and 5 bases at J, leaving 6 bases unmatched. CDR3: CASSLALDRATGELFF. CDR3 DNA sequence: TGTGCCAGCAGCTTGGCGCTGGACAGGGCTACCGGGGAGCTGTTTTTT.

This rearrangement joins TRBV6-5 to TRBJ2-7; D may be TRBD1 (6 bases). V gave up 6 bases and J gave up 3 bases, with 9 bases separating them. Germline CDR1 reads MNHEY; CDR2 reads SVGAGI. The CDR3 has 12 residues. CDR3 sequence (DNA): TGTGCCAGCAGCCCACAGGGCTACGAGCAGTACTTC. Protein: CASSPQGYEQYF.

The chain carries TRBV29-1 and TRBJ2-1; 9 bases align to TRBD2. Looked up from germline, CDR1 is SQVTM and CDR2 is ANQGSEA. The CDR3 is 14 residues long. The V gene end was trimmed by 7 bases and the J gene end by 8 bases; junction bases not matched to a gene: 12. CDR3 in amino acids: CSAGAGGLKDEQFF. CDR3 DNA sequence: TGCAGCGCCGGAGCGGGAGGACTAAAGGATGAGCAGTTCTTC.

Notes on this clone: This specimen includes other DNA sequences encoding the same CDR3. The chain couples TRBV6-5 to TRBJ1-5; D is ambiguous. Per the germline V gene, CDR1 is MNHEY and CDR2 is SVGAGI. The germline V and J ends were trimmed by 7 bases and 2 bases, with 6 bases remaining between them. The CDR3 loop spans 12 amino acids. The CDR3 protein is CASNRGNQPQHF. The CDR3 DNA follows: TGTGCCAGCAACCGGGGCAATCAGCCCCAGCATTTT.

V and J are TRBV2 and TRBJ1-1, with 7 bases matching TRBD1. The CDR3 is made up of 14 amino acids. After removal of 6 bases from V and 2 bases from J, the junction contained 6 bases not matched to a gene. From germline, CDR1 is SNHLY and CDR2 FYNNEI. The CDR3: CASRYRGYNTEAFF. The CDR3 bases are TGTGCCAGCAGATACAGGGGTTATAACACTGAAGCTTTCTTT.

This clone has just one count. V gene TRBV5-1 combines with J gene TRBJ1-4; 7 bases map to TRBD1. Germline lookup yields CDR1 SGHRS and CDR2 YFSETQ. Unmatched junction bases numbered 6, after V lost 5 bases and J lost 5 bases. This CDR3 contains 14 residues. CDR3 amino acids: CASRTGAANEKLFF. The CDR3 coding sequence is TGCGCCAGCAGAACAGGGGCCGCCAATGAAAAACTGTTTTTT.

The chain employs TRBV4-3 and TRBJ1-3, with D possibly matching TRBD1 (6 bases). V lost 0 bases and J lost 0, with 9 bases in between. CDR1 and CDR2 (germline): LGHNA, YSLEER. The CDR3 is 16 amino acids. In DNA form, the CDR3 reads TGCGCCAGCAGCCAAGAGAGGGGGACCTCTGGAAACACCATATATTTT. Translating gives CASSQERGTSGNTIYF.

This clone was observed a few times. The V call is TRBV3-1 (or the pseudogene TRBV3-2), the J call TRBJ1-2, with no clear D. The CDR3 contains 12 residues. CDR1 and CDR2 from the germline V gene are LGHDT and YNNKEL (reference sequence). V dropped 2 bases and J dropped 8 bases, with 9 bases sitting between them. The CDR3 bases are TGTGCCAGCAGCCAAACGGAGGCGGGCTACACCTTC. Its translation: CASSQTEAGYTF.

V gene TRBV6-5 combines with J gene TRBJ1-2; TRBD1 agrees at 7 bases. This CDR3 comprises 13 residues. The germline gives CDR1 MNHEY, CDR2 SVGAGI. V lost 7 bases, J lost 7 bases, and 9 bases stayed unmatched. The CDR3 here is CASTPSWDSGYTF. CDR3 in DNA: TGTGCCAGCACCCCATCATGGGACAGTGGCTACACCTTC.

This sequence joins TRBV18 and TRBJ1-2, with a weak D call TRBD1 (6 bases). This CDR3 contains 14 residues. Germline V CDR1 and CDR2: KGHSH, LQKENI. V dropped 3 bases and J dropped 4 bases, with 12 bases sitting between them. The DNA of the CDR3 is TGTGCCAGCTCACCCCAGGGGCAGGGCTATGGCTACACCTTC. It translates to CASSPQGQGYGYTF.

CDR3 sequence reads: CASSLLGQGYQPQHF. Here the CDR3 DNA reads TGTGCCAGCAGCTTACTAGGACAGGGGTATCAGCCCCAGCATTTT. The genes are TRBV7-2 and TRBJ1-5; 9 bases fit TRBD1. The CDR3 extends over 15 amino acids. Trimming removed 2 bases from V and 5 bases from J; junction bases left unmatched: 4. In germline, CDR1 is SGHTA, CDR2 FQGNSA.